One sample yielded the 25 T cell receptor beta chains listed below, sequenced in a study of T cells in Graves' hyperthyroidism and ophthalmopathy. RNA transcripts served as the template for amplifying TCR beta CDR3 regions. First-round RT-PCR targeting the TCR CDR3 was performed with the HTBI primer set. TCRdb passed the multiplex PCR reads through MiXCR, listing each CDR3 protein once. The sample contains more than 550,000 distinct CDR3 sequences, 15% to 20% of which appear only once. Sequencing was performed on blood. These receptors were obtained from a man aged 50 to 59 with Graves' hyperthyroidism.

The genes are TRBV10-3 and TRBJ2-7; a possible D gene is TRBD2 (7 bases). V shed 2 bases and J shed 5 bases, with 16 bases lying between them. Germline-derived CDR1 and CDR2 are ENHRY and SYGVKD. There are 15 residues in the CDR3. CDR3 coding DNA: TGTGCCATCAGTGAGGGGGGGGGCGCGAGTAACGAGCAGTACTTC. It encodes CAISEGGGASNEQYF.

In its sample, this clonotype was seen many times. The chain couples TRBV12-5 to TRBJ1-2; D may be TRBD1 (5 bases). Germline V CDR1 and CDR2: LGHNT, FRNRAP. The CDR3 totals 14 residues. Trimming left V 3 bases short and J 0 bases short, with 8 bases between. CDR3 DNA sequence: TGTGCTAGTGGTTTTCAGGGAACTAACTATGGCTACACCTTC. It codes for CASGFQGTNYGYTF.

There are many counts of this clonotype. The chain uses TRBV2 and TRBJ2-1, with 12 bases lining up with TRBD2. The CDR3 contains 18 residues. CDR1 is SNHLY, CDR2 FYNNEI, per germline. The ends lost 7 bases at V and 8 bases at J; junction bases unmatched: 18. CDR3 nucleotides: TGTGCCAGCACCGTAGCTAGTTTGACTAGCGGGAGAAGAGATGAGCAGTTCTTC. Its translation is CASTVASLTSGRRDEQFF.

The chain couples TRBV30 to TRBJ1-1; possible D gene TRBD1, 5 bases. The CDR3 extends over 13 amino acids. From germline, CDR1 is GTSNPN and CDR2 SVGIG (reference sequence). Trimming shortened V by 2 bases and J by 2 bases, and 9 bases separated the two germline ends. CDR3 nucleotide sequence: TGTGCCTGGAGTATGGGGGTCAACACTGAAGCTTTCTTT. This encodes CAWSMGVNTEAFF.

A note on this clonotype: This may arise from a read error, as a much more abundant clone is one base away. The chain is built from TRBV20-1 and TRBJ2-3; D is ambiguous. Near its end, the DNA agrees better with TRBJ1-5, so the J call may be wrong. Germline CDR1 and CDR2: DFQATT and SNEGSKA (reference sequence). CDR3 length: 14 amino acids. The CDR3 loop reads CSAIETGRADTQHF. The CDR3 bases are TGCAGTGCTATTGAGACCGGGAGAGCAGATACGCAGCATTTT.

This clonotype was counted many times. This chain connects TRBV29-1 to TRBJ2-2, with a tentative D call TRBD1 (6 bases). The ends were cut back, 6 bases at V and 1 base at J, with 9 bases in the middle. Germline V gene lookup returns CDR1 SQVTM and CDR2 ANQGSEA. CDR3 length: 13 amino acids. CDR3 sequence reads: CSVPTGNTGELFF. CDR3 DNA sequence: TGCAGCGTACCGACAGGGAACACCGGGGAGCTGTTTTTT.

This clonotype occurred many times. V and J are TRBV20-1 and TRBJ2-1; TRBD2 agrees at 12 bases. Per the germline V gene, CDR1 is DFQATT and CDR2 is SNEGSKA (reference sequence). The CDR3 has 14 amino acids. The V and J ends lost 6 bases and 7 bases, in that order; junction bases with no gene match: 7. CDR3 protein: CSAGTSGRSNEQFF. CDR3 DNA sequence: TGCAGTGCGGGAACTAGCGGGAGGTCGAATGAGCAGTTCTTC.

J is TRBJ2-7 and V is TRBV27, with D possibly TRBD2 on 6 matching bases. Germline values: CDR1 MNHEY, CDR2 SMNVEV (reference sequence). The CDR3 extends over 14 amino acids. Trimming took off 4 bases at V and 5 bases at J, with 15 bases between the two ends. CDR3 loop: CASSYGTAVNEQYF. The CDR3 nucleotides are TGTGCCAGCAGTTACGGGACTGCCGTGAACGAGCAGTACTTC.

The V and J genes are TRBV20-1 and TRBJ2-7, with TRBD2 matching 9 bases. CDR1 and CDR2 (germline): DFQATT, SNEGSKA (reference sequence). The J segment lost 6 bases and the V segment lost 5 bases, leaving 17 bases of the junction unmatched. The CDR3 sequence is 16 residues long. The CDR3, as DNA: TGCAGTGCTCCCCGGGGGGCTAGCGGGAACTACTTCGAGCAGTACTTC. Its translation: CSAPRGASGNYFEQYF.

This clonotype was recorded at least ten times. This chain uses TRBV7-2 with TRBJ1-5; 7 bases agree with TRBD1. Trimming took 3 bases from V and 0 from J; bases not matched to a gene: 8. The CDR3 loop spans 17 amino acids. Germline V gene lookup returns CDR1 SGHTA and CDR2 FQGNSA. CDR3 loop: CASSLEGQRISNQPQHF. As DNA, the CDR3 is TGTGCCAGCAGCTTGGAGGGACAGAGAATTAGCAATCAGCCCCAGCATTTT.

This clonotype was seen at least ten times. The J gene is TRBJ2-3, the V gene TRBV6-2 or TRBV6-3, with TRBD1 as a possible D gene (5 bases). V lost 6 bases, J lost 4 bases, and 17 bases lay in between. The CDR3 sequence is 15 residues long. Germline values: CDR1 MNHEY, CDR2 SVGEGT. CDR3 protein: CASSPIGAVADTQYF. CDR3 DNA: TGTGCCAGCAGCCCTATTGGGGCAGTGGCAGATACGCAGTATTTT.

The sample holds many counts of this clonotype. This chain links TRBV12-3 or TRBV12-4 with TRBJ2-1, with 12 nucleotides matching TRBD2. The CDR3 has 14 residues. The trim removed 4 bases at V and 10 bases at J, leaving 5 bases unmatched. CDR3 sequence: CASSWGLAGQEQFF. CDR3 sequence (DNA): TGTGCCAGCAGTTGGGGACTAGCGGGTCAGGAGCAGTTCTTC.

This clonotype was seen many times. V usage is TRBV2 and J usage is TRBJ2-1, with 10 positions matching TRBD2. The junction had 7 bases not matched to a gene; V was cut back by 6 bases and J by 14 bases. The CDR3 length is 12 residues. Looked up from germline, CDR1 is SNHLY and CDR2 is FYNNEI. The CDR3 sequence: CASSSTSGKEFF. CDR3 DNA: TGTGCCAGCAGCTCCACTAGCGGGAAAGAGTTCTTC.

This clonotype was picked up many times. The chain couples TRBV28 to TRBJ1-1; no firm D call. V lost 3 bases and J lost 1, with 6 bases in between. The V gene's germline CDR1 is MDHEN and CDR2 SYDVKM. The CDR3 is 13 residues long. As DNA, the CDR3 is TGTGCCAGCAGTTTTAGGCAGAACACTGAAGCTTTCTTT. Translation gives CASSFRQNTEAFF.

This clonotype occurred a few times. The chain has TRBV30 and TRBJ1-1, with 11 bases aligning to TRBD1. CDR3 length: 15 residues. The germline V gene encodes CDR1 GTSNPN and CDR2 SVGIG (reference sequence). The V segment lost 2 bases and the J segment 5 bases; nucleotides outside the gene matches: 7. CDR3 region: CAWSTRTGGYTEAFF. The CDR3 DNA is TGTGCCTGGAGTACCAGGACAGGGGGCTATACTGAAGCTTTCTTT.

This clonotype has only a few counts. The rearrangement joins TRBV6-1 to TRBJ2-1; TRBD2 aligns across 14 bases. The V gene end was trimmed by 6 bases and the J gene end by 7 bases; junction bases not matched to a gene: 8. This CDR3 spans 16 amino acids. Germline V gene data show CDR1 as MNHNS and CDR2 as SASEGT. The CDR3 protein is CASSQLGLAGGNEQFF. CDR3 nucleotides: TGTGCCAGCAGCCAACTTGGACTAGCGGGAGGAAATGAGCAGTTCTTC.

This clonotype was counted ten times or more. V usage is TRBV2 and J usage is TRBJ2-3; 10 positions agree with TRBD2. V was pared by 0 bases and J by 8 bases, with 5 bases of the junction left unmatched. Germline V lookup: CDR1 SNHLY, CDR2 FYNNEI. This CDR3 is 15 amino acids long. The CDR3 loop reads CASSEASGRALTQYF. As DNA, the CDR3 is TGTGCCAGCAGTGAAGCAAGCGGGAGGGCGCTTACGCAGTATTTT.

This clonotype came up many times. The J gene is TRBJ2-5, the V gene TRBV27; D is unclear. The germline V gene encodes CDR1 MNHEY and CDR2 SMNVEV (reference sequence). V was cut by 8 bases and J by 6 bases, with 13 bases left in between. This CDR3 comprises 12 residues. CDR3 DNA sequence: TGTGCCAGCTCCACGGTGGGCAAGACCCAGTACTTC. Translated: CASSTVGKTQYF.

V and J are TRBV9 and TRBJ1-1; 7 bases match TRBD1. CDR1 is SGDLS and CDR2 is YYNGEE in the germline V gene. This CDR3 region has 17 residues. J lost 11 bases, V lost 4 bases, and 23 bases had no gene match. The CDR3 region is CASSPRLLQGGSRGAFF. Written as DNA, the CDR3 is TGTGCCAGCAGCCCCAGACTCCTGCAGGGGGGCTCTCGGGGGGCTTTCTTT.

The chain recombines TRBV29-1 with TRBJ2-7, with TRBD1 matching 7 bases. Germline V gene data show CDR1 as SQVTM and CDR2 as ANQGSEA. The trim removed 4 bases at V and 7 bases at J, leaving 7 bases unmatched. The CDR3 is made up of 12 amino acids. CDR3 bases: TGCAGCGTTGTGGGACAGAGAAGGGAGCAGTACTTC. Amino acids: CSVVGQRREQYF.

CDR3: CASSPLWTSGTHNEQFF. The CDR3 nucleotides read TGTGCCAGCTCACCCCTCTGGACTAGCGGGACACACAATGAGCAGTTCTTC. This chain uses TRBV5-5 with TRBJ2-1, with 12 bases that match TRBD2. Germline CDR1 and CDR2: SGHKS and YYEKEE (reference sequence). The CDR3 is made up of 17 amino acids. Trimming removed 7 bases from V and 5 bases from J; junction bases left unmatched: 13.

The chain is built from TRBV6-1 and TRBJ1-1, with D perhaps TRBD1 (6 bases). Per the germline V gene, CDR1 is MNHNS and CDR2 is SASEGT. The CDR3 covers 14 residues. The V gene lost 6 bases and the J gene lost 1 base, with 12 bases spanning the gap. The CDR3 is CASRRTAANTEAFF. CDR3 nucleotide sequence: TGTGCCAGCAGGCGGACAGCAGCGAACACTGAAGCTTTCTTT.

The chain is built from TRBV30 and TRBJ2-5; D is undetermined. Germline values: CDR1 GTSNPN, CDR2 SVGIG (reference sequence). Deletions cut 3 bases from V and 5 bases from J, with 13 bases between. The CDR3 is made up of 13 amino acids. CDR3 sequence (DNA): TGTGCCTGGAGGGACCCGAACGGGGAGACCCAGTACTTC. Translation: CAWRDPNGETQYF.

This clonotype was picked up many times. This chain connects TRBV12-3 or TRBV12-4 to TRBJ2-6; 7 bases align to TRBD1. The V and J ends lost 7 bases and 4 bases, in that order; junction bases with no gene match: 4. This CDR3 has 14 residues. This CDR3 is CASTRGPGANVLTF. Here the CDR3 DNA reads TGTGCCAGCACTAGGGGGCCCGGGGCCAACGTCCTGACTTTC.

The CDR3 sequence is CASSLVTSGKSGELFF. The CDR3 coding sequence is TGTGCCAGCAGCTTAGTGACTAGCGGGAAATCCGGGGAGCTGTTTTTT. The J gene is TRBJ2-2, the V gene TRBV11-2, with 11 positions matching TRBD2. After removal of 1 base from V and 6 bases from J, the junction contained 4 bases not matched to a gene. The CDR3 has 16 residues. Germline-derived CDR1 and CDR2 are SGHAT and FQNNGV.